These 8 T cell receptor beta chains share one sample of origin, sequenced in a study of T cell responses to AZD1222 COVID-19 vaccine. Produced via immunoSEQ multiplex PCR; TCRdb's table is partial and in-frame only. The sample holds around 100,000 clones, 92% seen once. Source: peripheral blood, taken on day 0 of AZD1222 vaccination. These receptors were obtained from an adult in good health.

The chain uses TRBV5-1 and TRBJ2-1; 8 bases are shared with TRBD1. The CDR3 runs to 15 residues. J gave up 2 bases and V 3 bases, and 4 bases lay outside the gene matches. Germline V gene data show CDR1 as SGHRS and CDR2 as YFSETQ. In DNA, the CDR3 is TGCGCCAGCAGCTCGAGGACAGGGACCTACAATGAGCAGTTCTTC. This gives the protein CASSSRTGTYNEQFF.

The sample holds one count of this clone. The chain uses TRBV3-1 (or the pseudogene TRBV3-2) and TRBJ1-2; D is unclear. Trimming took off 3 bases at V and 0 bases at J, with 8 bases between the two ends. Germline V gene data show CDR1 as LGHDT and CDR2 as YNNKEL (reference sequence). The CDR3 runs to 14 residues. CDR3 DNA: TGTGCCAGCAGCCACTTCGGAGCTAACTATGGCTACACCTTC. It codes for CASSHFGANYGYTF.

The chain carries TRBV29-1 and TRBJ2-2; 10 bases are a match to TRBD2. Trimming removed 6 bases from V and 7 bases from J; junction bases left unmatched: 8. Germline lookup yields CDR1 SQVTM and CDR2 ANQGSEA. CDR3 length: 14 amino acids. The CDR3, as DNA: TGCAGCGTCCAAGCGGGGGGGCTAGTCGGGGAGCTGTTTTTT. Its protein product is CSVQAGGLVGELFF.

The chain joins TRBV2 to TRBJ1-5, with 7 positions matching TRBD1. The CDR3 runs to 15 residues. Trimming removed 3 bases from V and 1 base from J; junction bases left unmatched: 3. CDR1 SNHLY and CDR2 FYNNEI come from the germline V gene. CDR3 residues: CASSEDRISNQPQHF. The CDR3 region has the DNA TGTGCCAGCAGTGAGGACAGGATAAGCAATCAGCCCCAGCATTTT.

The chain is built from TRBV21-1 and TRBJ2-6. TRBV21-1 corresponds to a pseudogene. The CDR3 extends over 16 amino acids. CDR3 loop: CASTLRTESGANVLTF. The CDR3 region has the DNA TGTGCCAGCACCTTAAGGACCGAGTCTGGGGCCAACGTCCTGACTTTC.

The V and J genes are TRBV5-5 and TRBJ1-3; D remains ambiguous. Germline V gene sequence: CDR1 SGHKS, CDR2 YYEKEE (reference sequence). There are 16 residues in the CDR3. V was clipped by 1 base and J by 0 bases, with 11 bases between them. This CDR3 is CASSLQPGLSGNTIYF. In DNA form, the CDR3 reads TGTGCCAGCAGCTTGCAGCCGGGTCTCTCTGGAAACACCATATATTTT.

This sequence joins TRBV19 and TRBJ1-5, with D possibly TRBD1 on 5 matching bases. V gave up 8 bases and J gave up 5 bases, with 13 bases separating them. Germline V gene lookup returns CDR1 LNHDA and CDR2 SQIVND (reference sequence). The CDR3 spans 13 residues. The CDR3 bases are TGTGCCAGTGGCCAAGGAGGGGATCAGCCCCAGCATTTT. Translated, it gives CASGQGGDQPQHF. Variable domain in full (rest from reference TRBV19 and TRBJ1-5): DGGITQSPKYLFRKEGQNVTLSCEQNLNHDAMYWYRQDPGQGLRLIYYSQIVNDFQKGDIAEGYSVSREKKESFPLTVTSAQKNPTAFYLCASGQGGDQPQHFGDGTRLSIL.

V and J are TRBV7-9 and TRBJ2-4; D unresolved. V shed 8 bases and J shed 0 bases, with 8 bases lying between them. The CDR3 runs 13 residues. Looked up from germline, CDR1 is SEHNR and CDR2 is FQNEAQ (reference sequence). The CDR3 loop is CASSTLAKNIQYF. DNA for the CDR3: TGTGCCAGCTCCACCCTAGCCAAAAACATTCAGTACTTC.